This passage covers 16 T cell receptor beta chains from one sample sequenced in a study of cytomegalovirus exposure and HLA in healthy donors. TCRdb's table, derived via immunoSEQ multiplex PCR, lists solely in-frame clones and lacks some. The table lists 85,000 to 90,000 clones, about 96% of them singletons, with about 0.8% in the top ten. The sample taken for sequencing was PBMCs. These receptors were collected from a man aged 18 to 30 in good health and CMV-seronegative.

This rearrangement joins TRBV18 to TRBJ1-3, with 8 bases lining up with TRBD1. The CDR3 spans 18 residues. Germline assignment: CDR1 KGHSH and CDR2 LQKENI. After removal of 3 bases from V and 0 bases from J, the junction contained 10 bases not matched to a gene. CDR3 sequence (DNA): TGTGCCAGCTCACCTTCCGTGACAGGGGCCCTCTCTGGAAACACCATATATTTT. This encodes CASSPSVTGALSGNTIYF.

This clone appeared a few times. The chain couples TRBV5-1 to TRBJ1-1; D call uncertain. The CDR3 length is 13 residues. Germline assignment: CDR1 SGHRS and CDR2 YFSETQ. Trimming stripped 4 bases from V and 8 bases from J, with 15 bases between. The CDR3 bases are TGCGCCAGCAGCGAACTACACGGTATGGAAGCTTTCTTT. This codes for CASSELHGMEAFF.

This sequence joins TRBV19 and TRBJ2-7, with TRBD2 as a possible D gene (5 bases). This CDR3 contains 13 residues. In germline, CDR1 is LNHDA, CDR2 SQIVND (reference sequence). Between the trimmed V and J ends, which lost 3 bases and 2 bases, there was a span of 8 bases. CDR3 amino acids: CASSIIGAYEQYF. The CDR3 DNA sequence: TGTGCCAGTAGTATTATCGGGGCCTACGAGCAGTACTTC.

The rearrangement links TRBV18 to TRBJ2-7; 7 bases are shared with TRBD1. This CDR3 comprises 13 residues. From germline, CDR1 is KGHSH and CDR2 LQKENI. The trim removed 2 bases at V and 3 bases at J, leaving 1 base unmatched. CDR3 in DNA: TGTGCCAGCTCACCATACAGGGGCTACGAGCAGTACTTC. This encodes CASSPYRGYEQYF.

The chain has TRBV5-1 and TRBJ2-7; weak D call: TRBD2 (5 bases). The V end lost 1 base, the J end lost 1 base, and 9 bases lay between the germline ends. Germline CDR1 SGHRS, CDR2 YFSETQ. This CDR3 has 14 amino acids. The CDR3 nucleotides are TGCGCCAGCAGCTTGTTTCGGGGTTCCTACGAGCAGTACTTC. Its protein is CASSLFRGSYEQYF.

In this sample, this clone turned up once. The V and J genes are TRBV5-1 and TRBJ2-2, with 10 nucleotides matching TRBD1. Germline lookup yields CDR1 SGHRS and CDR2 YFSETQ. With 0 bases clipped from V and 5 bases from J, the junction kept 4 bases outside the gene matches. This CDR3 spans 16 amino acids. CDR3 in DNA: TGCGCCAGCAGCTTGGGACAGGGGGCAGGGACCGGGGAGCTGTTTTTT. It translates to CASSLGQGAGTGELFF.

This chain uses TRBV7-2 with TRBJ1-5; 8 nucleotides match TRBD1. Germline CDR1 reads SGHTA; CDR2 reads FQGNSA. This CDR3 has 15 residues. The V gene end was trimmed by 1 base and the J gene end by 6 bases; junction bases not matched to a gene: 5. The CDR3 loop reads CASSLGQGASQPQHF. CDR3 in DNA: TGTGCCAGCAGCTTAGGTCAGGGGGCGAGTCAGCCCCAGCATTTT.

This clone was picked up one time. The rearrangement uses TRBV19 and TRBJ1-5, with D perhaps TRBD1 (5 bases). This CDR3 spans 16 amino acids. Trimming pared 3 bases from V and 3 bases from J, leaving 15 bases between. CDR1 is LNHDA, CDR2 SQIVND, per germline (reference sequence). CDR3 bases: TGTGCCAGTAGTATGTTTGGGGGAGGGGACAATCAGCCCCAGCATTTT. Protein sequence: CASSMFGGGDNQPQHF.

CDR3 DNA: TGCGCCAGCAGCCCGATGACTAGCGGTGCCTACGAGCAGTACTTC. Protein sequence: CASSPMTSGAYEQYF. The chain carries TRBV5-1 and TRBJ2-7, with 9 positions matching TRBD2. The V gene's germline CDR1 is SGHRS and CDR2 YFSETQ. The V gene end was trimmed by 4 bases and the J gene end by 2 bases; junction bases not matched to a gene: 7. The CDR3 contains 15 residues.

This rearrangement joins TRBV12-1 to TRBJ1-2. TRBV12-1 is a pseudogene segment. CDR3 length equals 16 residues. DNA for the CDR3: TGTGCCAGCAGCTTTGCGCCCGGGAAACCTAACTATGGCTACACCTTC. As protein: CASSFAPGKPNYGYTF.

On this clone: A junction end diverges from the germline sequence, so it may reflect a read error. This rearrangement joins TRBV18 to TRBJ1-1; D not certain. The CDR3 is 14 residues long. Germline V gene data show CDR1 as KGHSH and CDR2 as LQKENI. The CDR3 nucleotides are TGTGCCAGCTCATCACCTATCCCGAACACTGAAGCTTTCTTT. This encodes CASSSPIPNTEAFF.

This chain joins TRBV2 and TRBJ2-7, with TRBD2 matching over 11 bases. The CDR3 is made up of 16 amino acids. Per the germline V gene, CDR1 is SNHLY and CDR2 is FYNNEI. The trim removed 6 bases at V and 5 bases at J, leaving 12 bases unmatched. DNA of the CDR3: TGTGCCAGCAGCGAGTCACTAGCGGGAGTTTCCCACGAGCAGTACGTC. Its protein product is CASSESLAGVSHEQYV.

The chain couples TRBV6-1 to TRBJ2-7; 8 positions agree with TRBD1. CDR1 is MNHNS, CDR2 SASEGT, per germline. V gave up 5 bases and J gave up 7 bases; unmatched junction bases: 7. The length of the CDR3 is 13 residues. The CDR3 DNA follows: TGTGCCAGCAGTATCCGGACAGGGAATGAGCAGTACTTC. As protein: CASSIRTGNEQYF.

The chain combines TRBV30 with TRBJ2-3; 9 bases line up with TRBD2. CDR3 length: 18 amino acids. Germline values: CDR1 GTSNPN, CDR2 SVGIG (reference sequence). Trimming removed 7 bases from V and 0 bases from J; junction bases left unmatched: 17. CDR3 sequence (DNA): TGTGCCTTCGCCACAGGCCTAGCGGGGTGGGAGAGCACAGATACGCAGTATTTT. This encodes CAFATGLAGWESTDTQYF. The whole variable domain, filled in from reference TRBV30 and TRBJ2-3, reads SQTIHQWPATLVQPVGSPLSLECTVEGTSNPNLYWYRQAAGRGLQLLFYSVGIGQISSEVPQNLSASRPQDRQFILSSKKLLLSDSGFYLCAFATGLAGWESTDTQYFGPGTRLTVL.

This clone is a singleton in its sample. The rearrangement joins TRBV6-1 to TRBJ2-3; the D gene is possibly TRBD2 (5 bases). The CDR3 runs 14 residues. Germline CDR1 and CDR2: MNHNS and SASEGT. Trimming stripped 1 base from V and 5 bases from J, with 10 bases between. CDR3 region: CASSEVFRGDTQYF. CDR3 coding DNA: TGTGCCAGCAGTGAAGTGTTCCGGGGAGATACGCAGTATTTT.

This clone appeared a few times. This CDR3 is CASSLRGANEKLFF. In DNA form, the CDR3 reads TGTGCCAGCAGCTTAAGGGGTGCTAATGAAAAACTGTTTTTT. V gene TRBV7-6 combines with J gene TRBJ1-4, with a possible D match to TRBD1 (5 bases). Per the germline V gene, CDR1 is SGHVS and CDR2 is FNYEAQ. CDR3 length equals 14 residues. Trimming cost V 2 bases and J 3 bases, with 7 bases left between them. The whole variable domain, remainder taken from reference TRBV7-6 and TRBJ1-4, is GAGVSQSPRYKVTKRGQDVALRCDPISGHVSLYWYRQALGQGPEFLTYFNYEAQQDKSGLPNDRFSAERPEGSISTLTIQRTEQRDSAMYRCASSLRGANEKLFFGSGTQLSVL.